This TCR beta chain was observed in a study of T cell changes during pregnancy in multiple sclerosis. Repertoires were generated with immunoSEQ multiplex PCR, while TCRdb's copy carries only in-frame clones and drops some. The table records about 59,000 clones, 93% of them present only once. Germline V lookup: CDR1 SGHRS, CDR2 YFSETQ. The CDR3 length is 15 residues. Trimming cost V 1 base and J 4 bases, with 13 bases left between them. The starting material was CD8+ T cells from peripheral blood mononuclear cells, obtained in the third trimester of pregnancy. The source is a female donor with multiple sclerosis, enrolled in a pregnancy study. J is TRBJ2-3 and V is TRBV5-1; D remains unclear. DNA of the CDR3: TGCGCCAGCAGCTTGCAGGTCCTCCAAGCAGATACGCAGTATTTT. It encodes CASSLQVLQADTQYF.